This TCR beta chain was found in a study of Graves' ophthalmopathy and Graves' hyperthyroidism. Overall study: Researchers classed hyperthyroidism as stable given no ophthalmopathy within 18 months of follow-up.

Hyperthyroidism cases were recent diagnoses of under 2 months' duration in people aged 18 to 65. Amplification from RNA transcripts yielded the TCR beta CDR3 regions. RT-PCR with HTBI primers came first, then second-round multiplex PCR. TCRdb reprocessed the multiplex PCR reads via MiXCR and lists one record per CDR3 protein. The sample has over a million distinct CDR3 sequences; about 40% are singletons. Trimming cost V 5 bases and J 0 bases, with 16 bases left between them. The CDR3 runs to 16 residues. In germline, CDR1 is LNHDA, CDR2 SQIVND (reference sequence). Study-level results: Prediction of ophthalmopathy progression reached roughly 70% sensitivity and nearly 75% specificity. Most expanded clonotypes in thyroid above 0.001 frequency also showed up in blood.

This clonotype was found many times. Its target is not known. The receptor was derived from an adult man with Graves' hyperthyroidism. The rearrangement links TRBV19 to TRBJ1-1; D might be TRBD1 (5 bases). Sequencing input: peripheral blood or thyroid tissue (not recorded which). The CDR3, as DNA: TGTGCCAGTAGTTACCACAGGATAGGGATGAACACTGAAGCTTTCTTT. The encoded protein is CASSYHRIGMNTEAFF.